The 17 T cell receptor beta chains presented below share a single source sample, sequenced in a study of monozygotic twins with inflammatory bowel disease. TCRdb re-analyzed the 5' RACE reads; it lists each CDR3 protein once, without DNA. This sample lists over 110,000 distinct CDR3 sequences; its ten largest clones have 2% to 2.5%. The sequenced sample consisted of blood. These receptors were collected from a human donor with ulcerative colitis or Crohn's disease, or a healthy co-twin of an affected twin (not recorded which).

V is TRBV6-5 and J is TRBJ2-7. CDR3 length: 16 amino acids. CDR1 and CDR2 (germline): MNHEY, SVGAGI. This CDR3 reads CASSYSTSRPFYEQYF.

The V and J genes are TRBV25-1 and TRBJ2-5; as DNA is missing, the TRBD1 call by TCRdb cannot be tested. Germline V CDR1 and CDR2: MGHDK, SYGVNS. The CDR3 sequence is 13 residues long. CDR3 residues: CASSEGGKETQYF.

The chain combines TRBV27 with TRBJ2-2. This CDR3 spans 14 amino acids. Germline-derived CDR1 and CDR2 are MNHEY and SMNVEV (reference sequence). This CDR3 reads CARTQERNTGELFF.

The J gene is TRBJ1-1, the V gene TRBV6-5; as DNA is missing, the TRBD1 call by TCRdb cannot be tested. This CDR3 comprises 14 residues. The germline V gene has CDR1 MNHEY and CDR2 SVGAGI. CDR3 amino acids: CASSWNVGGTEAFF.

The CDR3: CASSLTGGREKLFF. V is TRBV3-1 and J is TRBJ1-4; without DNA, the TCRdb call of TRBD1 cannot be checked. CDR1 is LGHDT, CDR2 YNNKEL, per germline (reference sequence). The CDR3 totals 14 residues.

The chain combines TRBV20-1 with TRBJ2-1. The CDR3 extends over 14 amino acids. The germline V gene has CDR1 DFQATT and CDR2 SNEGSKA (reference sequence). The CDR3 reads CSARGVSSYNEQFF.

This rearrangement joins TRBV6-2 or TRBV6-3 to TRBJ1-5; TCRdb names TRBD1, which stays unverified in the absence of DNA. Germline V gene sequence: CDR1 MNHEY, CDR2 SVGEGT. This CDR3 region has 15 residues. The CDR3 region is CASSYQGGFNQPQHF.

The gene calls are TRBV20-1 and TRBJ1-2; absent DNA, TCRdb's TRBD1 call cannot be checked. Germline V CDR1 and CDR2: DFQATT, SNEGSKA (reference sequence). The CDR3 contains 19 residues. CDR3 region: CSASGLTGRFGRPNYGYTF.

The chain combines TRBV5-6 with TRBJ2-3; with no DNA, the TCRdb D assignment of TRBD2 cannot be verified. Germline CDR1 SGHDT, CDR2 YYEEEE. The CDR3 is 15 residues long. This CDR3 reads CASSLAGTATDTQYF.

This rearrangement joins TRBV3-1 to TRBJ1-2; TCRdb returns TRBD1, unconfirmable since there is no DNA. This CDR3 contains 15 residues. Per germline, CDR1 LGHDT and CDR2 YNNKEL (reference sequence). The chain's CDR3 is CASSQNRGRGYGYTF.

The chain joins TRBV4-1 to TRBJ2-1; TCRdb's D call, TRBD1, is unchecked because there is no DNA. The CDR3 loop spans 17 amino acids. CDR1 MGHRA and CDR2 YSYEKL come from the germline V gene. The CDR3 protein is CASSQDNHRESDNEQFF.

The chain recombines TRBV19 with TRBJ1-2; TCRdb indicates TRBD1, and absent DNA this call remains unverified. Germline assignment: CDR1 LNHDA and CDR2 SQIVND (reference sequence). This CDR3 is 16 amino acids long. The CDR3 spells CASSTDHRTGLYGYTF.

The chain has TRBV7-8 and TRBJ2-1; with no DNA, the TCRdb D assignment of TRBD2 cannot be verified. The CDR3 totals 18 residues. Germline CDR1 SGHVS, CDR2 FQNEAQ. The CDR3: CASSLASSGGLPYNEQFF.

The chain recombines TRBV12-3 or TRBV12-4 with TRBJ2-3; no DNA is available, so the TRBD1 call from TCRdb remains unchecked. The CDR3 spans 14 residues. CDR3 sequence: CASSLGRGPDTQYF.

V gene TRBV20-1 combines with J gene TRBJ2-1; checking the TCRdb D call of TRBD2 is not possible without DNA. This CDR3 comprises 15 residues. The germline V gene encodes CDR1 DFQATT and CDR2 SNEGSKA (reference sequence). This CDR3 reads CSARAFRTHYNEQFF.

The rearrangement uses TRBV2 and TRBJ2-1; the D call of TRBD1 rests on TCRdb alone, since no DNA is present to check it. Germline V gene data show CDR1 as SNHLY and CDR2 as FYNNEI. This CDR3 is built from 14 residues. The chain's CDR3 is CASWRTSSYNEQFF.

This rearrangement joins TRBV5-4 to TRBJ2-3. Looked up from germline, CDR1 is SGHNT and CDR2 is YYREEE (reference sequence). The CDR3 is made up of 12 amino acids. CDR3 sequence: CASSLRADTQYF.